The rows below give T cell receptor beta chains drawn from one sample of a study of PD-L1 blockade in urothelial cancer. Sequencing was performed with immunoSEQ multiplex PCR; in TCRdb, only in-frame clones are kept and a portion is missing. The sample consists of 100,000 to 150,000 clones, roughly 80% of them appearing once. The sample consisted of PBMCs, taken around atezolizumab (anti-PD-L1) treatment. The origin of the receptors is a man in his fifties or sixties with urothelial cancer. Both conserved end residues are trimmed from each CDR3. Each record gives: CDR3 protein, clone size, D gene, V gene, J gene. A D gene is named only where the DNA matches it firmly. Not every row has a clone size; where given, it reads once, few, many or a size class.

ASSLGGITGGTQY	.	.	TRBV28	TRBJ2-5
ASSTGSMTTGELF	.	.	TRBV7-2	TRBJ2-2
ASSLQGSNTEAF	.	TRBD1	TRBV5-1	TRBJ1-1
ASKLKTQY	.	.	TRBV19	TRBJ2-5
ASRVNRGYT	.	.	TRBV28	TRBJ1-2
ATSSGRGTDTQY	.	TRBD2	TRBV19	TRBJ2-3
ASRSGPYEQY	.	.	TRBV28	TRBJ2-7
ASSSGEGNQPQH	.	.	TRBV5-1	TRBJ1-5
ASRFPSMVYGYT	.	.	TRBV19	TRBJ1-2
ASNFQATGYFGANVLT	.	.	TRBV28	TRBJ2-6
ASLGEGGPLH	once	.	TRBV6-1	TRBJ1-6
ASSLQGTGANVLT	.	.	TRBV5-1	TRBJ2-6
ASSLAGNDEKLF	.	.	TRBV5-1	TRBJ1-4
ASSTLGGQETQY	.	.	TRBV7-9	TRBJ2-5
ASIQRDRDYNEQF	.	TRBD1	TRBV7-9	TRBJ2-1
ASSARDSNSPLH	.	TRBD1	TRBV2	TRBJ1-6
ASSSGGRFDTIY	few	.	TRBV27	TRBJ1-3
ASSQEPDRLYGYT	.	TRBD1	TRBV4-1	TRBJ1-2
ASSRREMGTEAF	.	.	TRBV18	TRBJ1-1
ASSGAGGWETQY	few	TRBD2	TRBV6-1	TRBJ2-5
ASSEVRQGGDTEAF	.	TRBD1	TRBV9	TRBJ1-1
ASSLLDEQY	few	.	TRBV6-1	TRBJ2-7
ASSSQGALGYT	.	TRBD1	TRBV28	TRBJ1-2
ASTPGPRADQPQH	.	.	TRBV28	TRBJ1-5
ASRDSSYNSPLH	.	.	TRBV2	TRBJ1-6
ASSRLQEDTQY	.	.	TRBV4-2	TRBJ2-3
ASSESTAWGEKLF	few	.	TRBV10-1	TRBJ1-4
ASPGGSGEAF	.	TRBD1	TRBV19	TRBJ1-1
ASSISDRGFVNEQF	.	TRBD1	TRBV18	TRBJ2-1
ASSDTQGRTQY	few	.	TRBV6-4	TRBJ2-3
ASSSYGGQGHTGELF	.	TRBD1	TRBV5-4	TRBJ2-2
ASSRGLGSYNEQF	.	TRBD2	TRBV7-3	TRBJ2-1
ASSSTVATIY	.	.	TRBV7-9	TRBJ1-3
ASSRAGGNRYEQY	.	TRBD1	TRBV5-4	TRBJ2-7
ASSYAPGTDYNEQF	once	.	TRBV6-5	TRBJ2-1
ASSATGAYEQY	.	TRBD1	TRBV9	TRBJ2-7
AWSVGWNTIY	.	.	TRBV30	TRBJ1-3
ASSERGLAGEQY	.	TRBD2	TRBV5-4	TRBJ2-7
AWSPGTEGNTIY	.	.	TRBV30	TRBJ1-3
ASQTLQGSGGGYT	.	TRBD1	TRBV18	TRBJ1-2
ASTPSGTSYEQY	few	TRBD2	TRBV5-1	TRBJ2-7
ASSFRTPNSPLH	.	.	TRBV28	TRBJ1-6